This passage covers 18 T cell receptor beta chains from one sample sequenced in a study of blood T cell repertoires in COVID-19. Libraries were prepared by immunoSEQ multiplex PCR; TCRdb keeps only in-frame clonotypes and omits some of them. The table shows over 200,000 clones, with about 89% occurring only once. Sequencing used peripheral blood. The source is a man in his 60s who had recovered from COVID-19.

This clone was picked up a small number of times. J is TRBJ1-1 and V is TRBV5-1; D gene unclear. Trimming shortened V by 0 bases and J by 3 bases, and 15 bases separated the two germline ends. The CDR3 runs 16 residues. In germline, CDR1 is SGHRS, CDR2 YFSETQ. CDR3 protein: CASSLGIRRADTEAFF. The CDR3 coding sequence is TGCGCCAGCAGCTTGGGCATCAGGAGGGCGGACACTGAAGCTTTCTTT.

This clone was recorded only once. The chain links TRBV6-5 to TRBJ2-7; no definite D call. Germline CDR1 and CDR2: MNHEY and SVGAGI. This CDR3 has 12 residues. The V end was cut by 6 bases, the J end by 6 bases, with 12 bases between. The chain's CDR3 is CASSSEVAEQYF. The CDR3 nucleotides read TGTGCCAGCAGCTCAGAGGTGGCCGAGCAGTACTTC.

This chain connects TRBV7-3 to TRBJ1-1; D is possibly TRBD1 (6 bases). V dropped 3 bases and J dropped 0 bases, with 14 bases sitting between them. The germline gives CDR1 SGHTA, CDR2 FQGTGA. CDR3 length equals 16 residues. The CDR3 spells CASSFKTGLVNTEAFF. CDR3 nucleotide sequence: TGTGCCAGCAGCTTCAAGACAGGACTCGTGAACACTGAAGCTTTCTTT. Filled out from reference TRBV7-3 and TRBJ1-1, the complete variable domain reads GAGVSQTPSNKVTEKGKYVELRCDPISGHTALYWYRQSLGQGPEFLIYFQGTGAADDSGLPNDRFFAVRPEGSVSTLKIQRTERGDSAVYLCASSFKTGLVNTEAFFGQGTRLTVV.

The chain employs TRBV9 and TRBJ2-1; 8 positions agree with TRBD1. V trimming: 0 bases; J trimming: 5 bases; junction bases outside the gene matches: 16. Germline V lookup: CDR1 SGDLS, CDR2 YYNGEE. The CDR3 is 19 residues long. The CDR3 DNA reads as TGTGCCAGCAGCGTAGGAGCAGGGGGCTCTGGACGGACCCACAATGAGCAGTTCTTC. Its translation is CASSVGAGGSGRTHNEQFF.

The chain joins TRBV9 to TRBJ1-2; unclear D gene. The CDR3 covers 12 residues. V gave up 1 base and J gave up 5 bases, with 6 bases separating them. Germline V gene data show CDR1 as SGDLS and CDR2 as YYNGEE. CDR3 amino acids: CASSVQAYGYTF. The CDR3, as DNA: TGTGCCAGCAGCGTACAGGCGTATGGCTACACCTTC.

The J gene is TRBJ2-7, the V gene TRBV30, with unresolved D. The length of the CDR3 is 11 residues. The germline V gene has CDR1 GTSNPN and CDR2 SVGIG (reference sequence). V was pared by 5 bases and J by 4 bases, with 9 bases between. In DNA form, the CDR3 reads TGTGCCTGGGGAGCTCTTTACGAGCAGTACTTC. It translates to CAWGALYEQYF.

This clone turned up a few times. In the same sample, other DNA sequences code for this CDR3. J is TRBJ2-7 and V is TRBV6-2 or TRBV6-3; D gene uncertain. The CDR3 consists of 13 residues. V gave up 3 bases and J gave up 0 bases, with 6 bases separating them. CDR1 is MNHEY, CDR2 SVGEGT, per germline. For the CDR3, the DNA is TGTGCCAGCAGTTATTCCAGCTCCTACGAGCAGTACTTC. Translating it yields CASSYSSSYEQYF.

The rearrangement uses TRBV5-1 and TRBJ1-4; D is possibly TRBD1 (6 bases). There are 14 residues in the CDR3. V was clipped by 2 bases and J by 7 bases, with 12 bases between them. Germline V gene data show CDR1 as SGHRS and CDR2 as YFSETQ. The CDR3 reads CASSFRGFSEKLFF. Written as DNA, the CDR3 is TGCGCCAGCAGCTTCAGGGGATTTAGTGAAAAACTGTTTTTT. Based on the CDR3 plus reference TRBV5-1 and TRBJ1-4, the full variable domain is KAGVTQTPRYLIKTRGQQVTLSCSPISGHRSVSWYQQTPGQGLQFLFEYFSETQRNKGNFPGRFSGRQFSNSRSEMNVSTLELGDSALYLCASSFRGFSEKLFFGSGTQLSVL.

For this clone: This same CDR3 is encoded by further DNA sequences in the sample. The rearrangement uses TRBV27 and TRBJ2-7, with 9 bases matching TRBD1. The CDR3 loop spans 15 amino acids. V was pared by 4 bases and J by 1 base, with 5 bases of the junction left unmatched. Germline V CDR1 and CDR2: MNHEY, SMNVEV (reference sequence). The CDR3: CASSSPGTGSYEQYF. The CDR3 DNA follows: TGTGCCAGCAGTTCCCCCGGGACAGGGTCCTACGAGCAGTACTTC.

V and J are TRBV7-2 and TRBJ2-5; 11 bases are shared with TRBD1. V was clipped by 5 bases and J by 6 bases; unmatched bases: 8. The CDR3 extends over 15 amino acids. In germline, CDR1 is SGHTA, CDR2 FQGNSA. CDR3 sequence reads: CASSPTGTGGQTQYF. Written as DNA, the CDR3 is TGTGCCAGCAGCCCGACCGGGACAGGGGGGCAGACCCAGTACTTC.

The CDR3 DNA reads as TGTGCCAGCAGCGCACGGGGAGGGTTTGAAAAACTGTTTTTT. It specifies CASSARGGFEKLFF. The genes are TRBV9 and TRBJ1-4, with D unclear. CDR1 SGDLS and CDR2 YYNGEE come from the germline V gene. V lost 3 bases and J 7 bases, leaving 13 bases between the germline ends. The CDR3 runs to 14 residues.

The genes are TRBV5-5 and TRBJ1-5; D unresolved. In germline, CDR1 is SGHKS, CDR2 YYEKEE (reference sequence). V lost 0 bases and J 4 bases, leaving 5 bases between the germline ends. The CDR3 is 13 residues long. The CDR3 protein is CASSLGQNQPQHF. In DNA form, the CDR3 reads TGTGCCAGCAGCTTGGGGCAGAATCAGCCCCAGCATTTT.

This sequence joins TRBV9 and TRBJ2-5; TRBD2 matches 8 bases. The germline V gene encodes CDR1 SGDLS and CDR2 YYNGEE. This CDR3 comprises 15 residues. Trimming took 4 bases from V and 5 from J; bases not matched to a gene: 10. CDR3: CASSPAGGFVETQYF. In nucleotides, the CDR3 is TGTGCCAGCAGCCCGGCGGGGGGATTCGTGGAGACCCAGTACTTC. Drawing the rest from reference TRBV9 and TRBJ2-5, the complete variable domain is DSGVTQTPKHLITATGQRVTLRCSPRSGDLSVYWYQQSLDQGLQFLIQYYNGEERAKGNILERFSAQQFPDLHSELNLSSLELGDSALYFCASSPAGGFVETQYFGPGTRLLVL.

This chain joins TRBV7-8 and TRBJ1-6; 10 bases align to TRBD1. This CDR3 comprises 16 residues. V dropped 1 base and J dropped 10; count of bases not matched to a gene: 7. CDR1 and CDR2 (germline): SGHVS, FQNEAQ. DNA of the CDR3: TGTGCCAGCAGCTTAGGGGTAGGGACAGGGGTATCACCCCTCCACTTT. Its protein product is CASSLGVGTGVSPLHF.

The genes are TRBV9 and TRBJ2-1; 9 nucleotides align to TRBD1. The V gene end was trimmed by 0 bases and the J gene end by 4 bases; junction bases not matched to a gene: 2. The CDR3 loop spans 15 amino acids. The germline CDR1 and CDR2 sequences are SGDLS and YYNGEE. The CDR3 DNA reads as TGTGCCAGCAGCGTAGGGACAGGGGTTTACAATGAGCAGTTCTTC. Translated: CASSVGTGVYNEQFF.

Turning to this clone: At one end, the junction sequence differs from germline, possibly due to a read error. The genes are TRBV2 and TRBJ2-3; 9 bases align to TRBD2. CDR1 is SNHLY and CDR2 is FYNNEI in the germline V gene. There are 11 residues in the CDR3. The CDR3 loop reads CASSEGRGGHF. CDR3 nucleotides: TGTGCCAGCAGCGAGGGGCGGGGGGGGCATTTT.

This clone appeared a single time. The chain recombines TRBV6-6 with TRBJ1-2, with D hard to call. V lost 6 bases, J lost 8 bases, and 19 bases lay in between. Germline values: CDR1 MNHNY, CDR2 SVGAGI (reference sequence). CDR3 length: 14 residues. CDR3 sequence reads: CASRLGPVGGGYTF. The DNA for the CDR3 is TGTGCCAGCAGACTCGGACCAGTCGGAGGGGGCTACACCTTC.

V gene TRBV6-5 combines with J gene TRBJ2-7; 8 bases align to TRBD2. This CDR3 is 15 amino acids long. In germline, CDR1 is MNHEY, CDR2 SVGAGI. The V segment lost 7 bases and the J segment 3 bases; nucleotides outside the gene matches: 11. Here the CDR3 reads CASIKSGGHIYEQYF. The CDR3, as DNA: TGTGCCAGCATCAAAAGCGGGGGACACATCTACGAGCAGTACTTC.